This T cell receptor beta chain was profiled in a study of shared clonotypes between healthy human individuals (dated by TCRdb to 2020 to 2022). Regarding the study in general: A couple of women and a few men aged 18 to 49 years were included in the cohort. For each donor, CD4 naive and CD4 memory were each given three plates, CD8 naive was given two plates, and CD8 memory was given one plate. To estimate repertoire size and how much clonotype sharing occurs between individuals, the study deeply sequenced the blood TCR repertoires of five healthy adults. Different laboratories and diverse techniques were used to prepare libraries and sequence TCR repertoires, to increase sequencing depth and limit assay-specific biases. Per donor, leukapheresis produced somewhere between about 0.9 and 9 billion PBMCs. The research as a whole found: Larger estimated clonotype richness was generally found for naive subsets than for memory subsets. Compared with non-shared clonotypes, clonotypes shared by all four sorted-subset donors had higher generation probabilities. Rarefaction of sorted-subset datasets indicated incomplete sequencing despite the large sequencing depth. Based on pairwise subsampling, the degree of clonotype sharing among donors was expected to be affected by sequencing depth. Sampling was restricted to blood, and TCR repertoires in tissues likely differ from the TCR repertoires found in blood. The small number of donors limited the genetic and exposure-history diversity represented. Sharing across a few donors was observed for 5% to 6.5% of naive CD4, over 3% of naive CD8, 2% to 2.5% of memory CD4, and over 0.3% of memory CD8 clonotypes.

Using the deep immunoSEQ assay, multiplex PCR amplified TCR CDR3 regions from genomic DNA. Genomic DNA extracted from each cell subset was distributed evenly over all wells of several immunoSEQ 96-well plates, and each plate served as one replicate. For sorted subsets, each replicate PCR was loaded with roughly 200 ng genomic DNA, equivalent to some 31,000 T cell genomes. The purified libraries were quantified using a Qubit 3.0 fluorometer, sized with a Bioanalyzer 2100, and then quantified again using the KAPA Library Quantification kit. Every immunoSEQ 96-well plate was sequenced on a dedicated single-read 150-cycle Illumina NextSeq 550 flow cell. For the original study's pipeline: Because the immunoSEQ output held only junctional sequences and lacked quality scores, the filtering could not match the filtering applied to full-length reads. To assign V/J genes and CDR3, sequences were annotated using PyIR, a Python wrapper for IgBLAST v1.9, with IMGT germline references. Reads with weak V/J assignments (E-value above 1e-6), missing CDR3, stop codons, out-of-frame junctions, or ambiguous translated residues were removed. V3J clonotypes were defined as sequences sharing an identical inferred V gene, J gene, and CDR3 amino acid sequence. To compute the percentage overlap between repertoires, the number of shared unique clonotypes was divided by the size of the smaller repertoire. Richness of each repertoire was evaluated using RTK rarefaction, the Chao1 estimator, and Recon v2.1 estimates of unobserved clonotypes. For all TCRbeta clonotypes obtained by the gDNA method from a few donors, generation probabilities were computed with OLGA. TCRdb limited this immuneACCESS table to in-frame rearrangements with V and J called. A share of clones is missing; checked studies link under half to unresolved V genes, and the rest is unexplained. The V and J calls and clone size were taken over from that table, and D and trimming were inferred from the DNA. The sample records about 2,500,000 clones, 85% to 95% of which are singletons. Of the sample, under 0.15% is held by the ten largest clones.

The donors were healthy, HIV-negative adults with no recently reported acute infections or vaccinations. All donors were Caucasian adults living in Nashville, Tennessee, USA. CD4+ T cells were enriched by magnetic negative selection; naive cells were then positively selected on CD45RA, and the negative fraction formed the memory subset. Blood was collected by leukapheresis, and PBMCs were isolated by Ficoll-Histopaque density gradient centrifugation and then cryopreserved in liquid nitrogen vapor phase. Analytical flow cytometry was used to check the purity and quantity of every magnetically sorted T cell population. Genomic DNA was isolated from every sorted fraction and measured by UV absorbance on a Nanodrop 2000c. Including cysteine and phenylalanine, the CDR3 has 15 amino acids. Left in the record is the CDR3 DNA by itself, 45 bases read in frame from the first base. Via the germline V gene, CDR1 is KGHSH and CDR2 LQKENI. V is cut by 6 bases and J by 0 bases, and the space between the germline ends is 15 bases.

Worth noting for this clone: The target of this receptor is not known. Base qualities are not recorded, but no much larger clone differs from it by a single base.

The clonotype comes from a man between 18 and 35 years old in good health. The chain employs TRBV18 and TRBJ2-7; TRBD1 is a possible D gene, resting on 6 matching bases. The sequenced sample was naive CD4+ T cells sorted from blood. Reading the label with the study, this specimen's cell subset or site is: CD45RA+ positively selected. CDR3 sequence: CASSVGQTNSYEQYF. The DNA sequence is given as TGTGCCAGCTCGGTTGGACAGACCAACTCCTACGAGCAGTACTTC. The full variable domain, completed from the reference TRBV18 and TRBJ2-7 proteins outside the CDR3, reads NAGVMQNPRHLVRRRGQEARLRCSPMKGHSHVYWYRQLPEEGLKFMVYLQKENIIDESGMPKERFSAEFPKEGPSILRIQQVVRGDSAAYFCASSVGQTNSYEQYFGPGTRLTVT.